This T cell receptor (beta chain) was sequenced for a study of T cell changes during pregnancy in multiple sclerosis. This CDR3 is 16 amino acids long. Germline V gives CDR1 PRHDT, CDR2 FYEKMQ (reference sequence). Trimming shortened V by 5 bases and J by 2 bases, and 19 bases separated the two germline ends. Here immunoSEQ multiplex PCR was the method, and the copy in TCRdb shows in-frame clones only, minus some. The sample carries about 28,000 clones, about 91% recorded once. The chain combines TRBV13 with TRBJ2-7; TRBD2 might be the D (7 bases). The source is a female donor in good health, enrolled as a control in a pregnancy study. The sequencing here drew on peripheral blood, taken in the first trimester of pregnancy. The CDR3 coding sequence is TGTGCCAGCAGCCCCACACCGGGGGGCGCACCCTACGAGCAGTACTTC. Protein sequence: CASSPTPGGAPYEQYF.